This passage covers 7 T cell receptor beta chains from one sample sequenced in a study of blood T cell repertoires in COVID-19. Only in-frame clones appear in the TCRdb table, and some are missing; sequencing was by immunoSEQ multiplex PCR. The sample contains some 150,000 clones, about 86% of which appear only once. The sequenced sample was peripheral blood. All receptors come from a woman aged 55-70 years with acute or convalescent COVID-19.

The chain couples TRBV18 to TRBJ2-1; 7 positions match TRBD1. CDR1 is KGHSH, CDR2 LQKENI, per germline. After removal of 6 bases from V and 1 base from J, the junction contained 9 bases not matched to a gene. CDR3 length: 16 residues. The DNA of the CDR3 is TGTGCCAGCTCTCATACAGGGGTAAAGTCCTACAATGAGCAGTTCTTC. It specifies CASSHTGVKSYNEQFF.

In DNA, the CDR3 is TGTGCCAGCAGCTTAGGGGGCAACCTCAACACTGAAGCTTTCTTT. Protein sequence: CASSLGGNLNTEAFF. The chain combines TRBV11-3 with TRBJ1-1, with D perhaps matching TRBD1 (5 bases). CDR1 is SGHNT and CDR2 is YENEEA in the germline V gene. This CDR3 contains 15 residues. V lost 1 base and J 2 bases, leaving 11 bases between the germline ends.

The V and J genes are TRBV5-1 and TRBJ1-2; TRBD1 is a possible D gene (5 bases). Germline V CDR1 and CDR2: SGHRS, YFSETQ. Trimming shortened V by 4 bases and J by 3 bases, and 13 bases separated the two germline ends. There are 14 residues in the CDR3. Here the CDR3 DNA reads TGCGCCAGCAGCCCCGCGGGGACCGACTATGGCTACACCTTC. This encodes CASSPAGTDYGYTF.

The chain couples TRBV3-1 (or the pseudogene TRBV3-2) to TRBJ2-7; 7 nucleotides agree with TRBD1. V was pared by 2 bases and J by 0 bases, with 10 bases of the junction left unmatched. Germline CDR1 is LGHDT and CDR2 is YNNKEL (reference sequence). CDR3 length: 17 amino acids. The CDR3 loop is CASSQQPQGIASYEQYF. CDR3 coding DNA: TGTGCCAGCAGCCAACAACCACAGGGGATCGCCTCCTACGAGCAGTACTTC.

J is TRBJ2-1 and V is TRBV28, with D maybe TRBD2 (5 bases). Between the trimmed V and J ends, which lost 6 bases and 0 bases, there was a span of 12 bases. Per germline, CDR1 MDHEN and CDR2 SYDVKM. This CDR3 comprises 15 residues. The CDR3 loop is CASRLTSASYNEQFF. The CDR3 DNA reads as TGTGCCAGCAGGCTTACTAGTGCCTCCTACAATGAGCAGTTCTTC.

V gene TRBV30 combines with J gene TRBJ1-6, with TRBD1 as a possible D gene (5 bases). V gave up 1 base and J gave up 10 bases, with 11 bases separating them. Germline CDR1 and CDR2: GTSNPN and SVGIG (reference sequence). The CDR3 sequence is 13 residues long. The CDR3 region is CAWSGGVNSPLHF. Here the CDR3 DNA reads TGTGCCTGGAGTGGGGGGGTAAACTCACCCCTCCACTTT.

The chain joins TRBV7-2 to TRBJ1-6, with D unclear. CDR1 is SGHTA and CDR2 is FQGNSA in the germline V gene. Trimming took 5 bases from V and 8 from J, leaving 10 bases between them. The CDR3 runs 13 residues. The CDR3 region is CASSPRRDSPLHF. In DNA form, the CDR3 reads TGTGCCAGCAGCCCACGGAGGGATTCACCCCTCCACTTT.